These 8 T cell receptor beta chains were sequenced from one sample in a study of cytomegalovirus exposure and HLA in healthy donors. Generated by immunoSEQ multiplex PCR, the TCRdb table keeps only in-frame clones and is missing some. The repertoire holds 120,000 or so clones, with about 89% as singletons. Material: PBMCs. The receptors originated from a woman younger than 30 in good health and CMV-seronegative.

The chain is built from TRBV7-6 and TRBJ1-1; 7 bases agree with TRBD1. J lost 8 bases, V lost 2 bases, and 11 bases had no gene match. The CDR3 is made up of 15 amino acids. From germline, CDR1 is SGHVS and CDR2 FNYEAQ. The CDR3 DNA is TGTGCCAGCAGCTTAACCTCTTACAGGGGTGAAGAAGCTTTCTTT. Its protein product is CASSLTSYRGEEAFF.

V is TRBV28 and J is TRBJ1-5, with 9 bases fitting TRBD1. Germline CDR1 reads MDHEN; CDR2 reads SYDVKM. V was clipped by 8 bases and J by 4 bases; unmatched bases: 3. This CDR3 has 13 residues. CDR3 nucleotide sequence: TGTGCCAGCGGCGACAGGGGGAATCAGCCCCAGCATTTT. This encodes CASGDRGNQPQHF.

The rearrangement joins TRBV7-2 to TRBJ2-1, with D unresolved. This CDR3 is built from 13 residues. V lost 1 base, J lost 7 bases, and 8 bases lay in between. Germline lookup yields CDR1 SGHTA and CDR2 FQGNSA. CDR3 loop: CASSLVYGNEQFF. The CDR3 DNA follows: TGTGCCAGCAGCTTAGTTTACGGTAATGAGCAGTTCTTC.

This rearrangement joins TRBV27 to TRBJ2-5; TRBD1 might be the D (5 bases). The length of the CDR3 is 15 residues. Per germline, CDR1 MNHEY and CDR2 SMNVEV (reference sequence). V lost 2 bases and J lost 7, with 17 bases in between. The CDR3 here is CASSLGRTRQGTQYF. CDR3 nucleotides: TGTGCCAGCAGTTTAGGTAGAACGAGGCAGGGGACCCAGTACTTC.

The chain uses TRBV7-9 and TRBJ2-3; D gene uncertain. V was shortened by 1 base and J by 0 bases, with 8 bases between the two germline ends. The CDR3 contains 15 residues. Per germline, CDR1 SEHNR and CDR2 FQNEAQ (reference sequence). The CDR3 DNA reads as TGTGCCAGCAGCTTAGATGGCAGTAGCACAGATACGCAGTATTTT. Encoded protein: CASSLDGSSTDTQYF.

CDR3 in DNA: TGCGCCAGCAGCCAAGGACACTTCCTAGCCAAAAACATTCAGTACTTC. Its protein product is CASSQGHFLAKNIQYF. V gene TRBV4-1 combines with J gene TRBJ2-4; D remains ambiguous. Looked up from germline, CDR1 is MGHRA and CDR2 is YSYEKL. Trimming removed 1 base from V and 0 bases from J, with 10 bases in between. The CDR3 length is 16 residues.

This clone appeared once. The chain joins TRBV2 to TRBJ1-3; tentatively, D is TRBD1 (5 bases). The CDR3 contains 15 residues. Deletions cut 7 bases from V and 4 bases from J, with 17 bases between. Germline V gene lookup returns CDR1 SNHLY and CDR2 FYNNEI. The CDR3 here is CASNNRQSSGNTIYF. The CDR3 DNA is TGTGCCAGCAACAACAGGCAGTCATCCGGAAACACCATATATTTT.

The chain combines TRBV27 with TRBJ2-7; 14 positions agree with TRBD2. This CDR3 comprises 15 residues. CDR1 and CDR2 from the germline V gene are MNHEY and SMNVEV (reference sequence). Unmatched junction bases numbered 3, after V lost 5 bases and J lost 3 bases. The DNA for the CDR3 is TGTGCCAGCAGTCTCGGGACTAGCGGGAGCTACGAGCAGTACTTC. Translated, it gives CASSLGTSGSYEQYF.